Shown below are 8 T cell receptor beta chains from a single sample sequenced in a study of PD-1 blockade in classical Hodgkin lymphoma. Method: immunoSEQ multiplex PCR; TCRdb's copy keeps in-frame clones and lacks some. The sample yields 100,000 or so clones, roughly 87% seen once. The time point: cycle 4 day 1 (C4D1), after five to seven weeks of nivolumab. Every patient relapsed after autologous stem cell transplantation, and brentuximab vedotin exposure varied. The material was peripheral blood mononuclear cells (PBMCs), obtained before the fourth cycle of nivolumab. These receptors were collected from a human donor with classical Hodgkin lymphoma.

The genes are TRBV5-6 and TRBJ2-7; D gene ambiguous. Trimming shortened V by 2 bases and J by 4 bases, and 7 bases separated the two germline ends. CDR3 size: 12 residues. Germline lookup yields CDR1 SGHDT and CDR2 YYEEEE. CDR3 amino acids: CASSFIHYEQYF. The DNA of the CDR3 is TGTGCCAGCAGCTTTATCCATTACGAGCAGTACTTC.

Details on this clone: Other DNA sequences within the sample encode an identical CDR3. V usage is TRBV9 and J usage is TRBJ1-4; D is perhaps TRBD1 (5 bases). Germline values: CDR1 SGDLS, CDR2 YYNGEE. This CDR3 contains 12 residues. V gave up 2 bases and J gave up 7 bases, with 6 bases separating them. CDR3 nucleotides: TGTGCCAGCAGCGTTACAGGTGAAAAACTGTTTTTT. Protein product: CASSVTGEKLFF.

This chain connects TRBV4-3 to TRBJ2-7, with 9 nucleotides matching TRBD1. The length of the CDR3 is 13 residues. Germline V gene lookup returns CDR1 LGHNA and CDR2 YSLEER. Trimming at V came to 3 bases and at J to 5 bases, leaving 2 bases not matched to a gene. Here the CDR3 DNA reads TGCGCCAGCAGCCACCGGACAGGGGACGAGCAGTACTTC. It codes for CASSHRTGDEQYF.

The rearrangement joins TRBV27 to TRBJ2-7, with TRBD1 matching over 8 bases. This CDR3 contains 14 residues. Germline V gene sequence: CDR1 MNHEY, CDR2 SMNVEV (reference sequence). With 6 bases clipped from V and 3 bases from J, the junction kept 7 bases outside the gene matches. The CDR3 DNA is TGTGCCAGCAGAGACCAGGGGGCTTTCTACGAGCAGTACTTC. Its translation: CASRDQGAFYEQYF.

The CDR3 loop is CASSYQTGGVPEAFF. The DNA of the CDR3 is TGTGCCAGCAGTTACCAAACAGGGGGAGTGCCTGAAGCTTTCTTT. The chain couples TRBV6-6 to TRBJ1-1; 8 positions match TRBD1. CDR1 MNHNY and CDR2 SVGAGI come from the germline V gene (reference sequence). V lost 2 bases, J lost 6 bases, and 8 bases stayed unmatched. The CDR3 is 15 residues long.

The V and J genes are TRBV7-9 and TRBJ1-4, with 7 bases fitting TRBD1. In germline, CDR1 is SEHNR, CDR2 FQNEAQ (reference sequence). The CDR3 contains 15 residues. The junction had 7 bases not matched to a gene; V was cut back by 5 bases and J by 4 bases. The CDR3 loop reads CASSQVGQLNEKLFF. CDR3 DNA: TGTGCCAGCAGCCAAGTGGGACAGCTTAATGAAAAACTGTTTTTT.

This clone was counted a few times. V is TRBV7-9 and J is TRBJ1-2; D call uncertain. The CDR3 totals 14 residues. Germline CDR1 is SEHNR and CDR2 is FQNEAQ (reference sequence). V was clipped by 1 base and J by 7 bases, with 13 bases between them. CDR3 sequence reads: CASSLDGLIPGYTF. The CDR3 bases are TGTGCCAGCAGCTTAGACGGTCTGATCCCTGGCTACACCTTC.

The CDR3 DNA sequence: TGTGCCAGCAGTTTACAGGGACCCTCTATGAACACTGAAGCTTTCTTT. It specifies CASSLQGPSMNTEAFF. This sequence joins TRBV27 and TRBJ1-1; D may be TRBD1 (5 bases). With 2 bases removed from V and 0 bases from J, the gap between germline ends came to 13 bases. Germline V gene data show CDR1 as MNHEY and CDR2 as SMNVEV (reference sequence). The CDR3 contains 16 residues.